This TCR beta chain was sequenced during a study of shared clonotypes between healthy human individuals. The method was immunoSEQ multiplex PCR; TCRdb's version includes in-frame clones alone and lacks a portion of them. The table includes nearly 2 million clones, about 95% detected once. CDR3 size: 13 residues. Trimming took off 4 bases at V and 5 bases at J, with 12 bases between the two ends. Germline loops: CDR1 LNHDA, CDR2 SQIVND (reference sequence). Naive CD8 cells were CD45RO-negative, positively selected for CCR7, excluding terminally differentiated effector memory CD45RA+ cells. Sample: naive CD8+ T cells sorted from blood. The source of this sequence is a man in his late teens or twenties in good health. The V call is TRBV19, the J call TRBJ2-7; D might be TRBD1 or TRBD2, each matching 5 bases. The CDR3 DNA reads TGTGCCAGTAGTAGAGGGGTATTCGACGAGCAGTACTTC. Protein product: CASSRGVFDEQYF.